A single T cell receptor (beta chain) is shown here with its context. What it binds is not known. The sample is drawn from a study of cytomegalovirus exposure and HLA in healthy donors. Study-level results: Most subjects had HLA-A and HLA-B alleles reportedly predicted accurately by TCR beta sequences.

The PCR used 60 Vbeta and 13 Jbeta primers. Measured with immunoSEQ multiplex PCR; TCRdb has only the in-frame clones, and not every one. The table records approximately 70,000 clones, around 75% of them present only once. The TCR sequence derives from a man aged 55 to 69 in good health and CMV-seropositive. Input material: PBMCs.

CDR3 loop: CASTPGTGGYGYTF. The CDR3 DNA reads TGTGCCAGCACACCCGGGACAGGGGGCTATGGCTACACCTTC. The chain recombines TRBV6-4 with TRBJ1-2; 11 bases map to TRBD1. The CDR3 sequence is 14 residues long. Germline V gene data show CDR1 as MRHNA and CDR2 as SNTAGT. V lost 7 bases to trimming and J lost 4 bases; unmatched junction nucleotides: 5.